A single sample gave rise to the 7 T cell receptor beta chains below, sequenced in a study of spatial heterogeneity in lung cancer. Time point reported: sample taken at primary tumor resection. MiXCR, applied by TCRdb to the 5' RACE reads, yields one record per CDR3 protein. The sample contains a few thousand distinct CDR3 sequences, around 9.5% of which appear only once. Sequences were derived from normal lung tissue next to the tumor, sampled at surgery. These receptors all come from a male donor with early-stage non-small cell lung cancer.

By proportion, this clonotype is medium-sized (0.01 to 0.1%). The CDR3 reads CASSLRNSPLHF. For the CDR3, the DNA is TGTGCCAGCAGCTTACGTAATTCACCCCTCCACTTT. V and J are TRBV5-4 and TRBJ1-6; D gene ambiguous. Looked up from germline, CDR1 is SGHNT and CDR2 is YYREEE (reference sequence). Trimming removed 2 bases at V and 6 bases at J, with 3 bases between. The CDR3 contains 12 residues.

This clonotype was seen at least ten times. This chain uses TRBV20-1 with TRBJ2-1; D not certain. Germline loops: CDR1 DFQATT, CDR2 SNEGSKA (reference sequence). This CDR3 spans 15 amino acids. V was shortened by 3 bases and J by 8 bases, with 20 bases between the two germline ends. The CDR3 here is CSARQKLEFNDEQFF. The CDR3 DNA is TGCAGTGCTAGGCAGAAGTTAGAGTTTAACGATGAGCAGTTCTTC.

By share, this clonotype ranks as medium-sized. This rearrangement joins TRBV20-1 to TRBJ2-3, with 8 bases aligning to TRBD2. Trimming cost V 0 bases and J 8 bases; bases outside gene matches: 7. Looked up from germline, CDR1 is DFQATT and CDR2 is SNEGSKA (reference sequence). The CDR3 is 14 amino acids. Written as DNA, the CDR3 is TGCAGTGCTAGAGATTTAGCGGGGCCAGGTACGCAGTATTTT. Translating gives CSARDLAGPGTQYF.

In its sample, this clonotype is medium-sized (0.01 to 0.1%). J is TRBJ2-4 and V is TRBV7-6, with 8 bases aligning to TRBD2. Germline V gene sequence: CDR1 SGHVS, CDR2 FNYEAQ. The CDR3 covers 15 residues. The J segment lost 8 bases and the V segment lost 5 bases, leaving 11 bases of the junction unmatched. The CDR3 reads CASSPGTRGLDIQYF. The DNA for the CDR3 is TGTGCCAGCAGCCCGGGGACTAGGGGGTTGGACATTCAGTACTTC.

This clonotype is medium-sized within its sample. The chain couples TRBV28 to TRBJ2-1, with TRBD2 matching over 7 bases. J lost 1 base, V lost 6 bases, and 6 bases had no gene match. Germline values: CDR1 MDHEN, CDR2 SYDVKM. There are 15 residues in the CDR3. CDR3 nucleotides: TGTGCCAGCAGGGGAGCGGGGACTTCCTACAATGAGCAGTTCTTC. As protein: CASRGAGTSYNEQFF.

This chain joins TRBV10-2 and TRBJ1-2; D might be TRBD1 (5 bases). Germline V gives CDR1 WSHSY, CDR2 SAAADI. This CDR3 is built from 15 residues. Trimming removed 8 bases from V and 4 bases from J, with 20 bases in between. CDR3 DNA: TGCGCCAGCTTCCATGTAAGGGACCTCATCTATGGCTACACCTTC. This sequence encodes CASFHVRDLIYGYTF.

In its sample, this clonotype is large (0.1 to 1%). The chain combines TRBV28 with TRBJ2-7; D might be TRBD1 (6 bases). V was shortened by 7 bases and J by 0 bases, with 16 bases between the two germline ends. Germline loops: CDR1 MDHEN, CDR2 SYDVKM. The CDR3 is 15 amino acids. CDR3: CASTLKQGISYEQYF. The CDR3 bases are TGTGCCAGCACCTTAAAACAGGGAATCTCCTACGAGCAGTACTTC.